These 6 T cell receptor beta chains share one sample of origin, sequenced in a study of T cell responses to AZD1222 COVID-19 vaccine. Some clones are missing from TCRdb's copy, which holds only in-frame ones; the method was immunoSEQ multiplex PCR. The profile shows nearly 90,000 clones, approximately 89% of them singletons. The sequences come from peripheral blood, collected 28 days after the second AZD1222 dose. These receptors originate from an adult who received the AZD1222 COVID-19 vaccine.

This rearrangement joins TRBV29-1 to TRBJ1-1; weak D call: TRBD1 (5 bases). The CDR3 totals 14 residues. Germline values: CDR1 SQVTM, CDR2 ANQGSEA. Trimming removed 5 bases at V and 3 bases at J, with 16 bases between. CDR3: CSVFVGQGHTEAFF. Here the CDR3 DNA reads TGCAGCGTTTTCGTCGGGCAGGGCCACACTGAAGCTTTCTTT.

A few counts support this clone. In nucleotides, the CDR3 is TGCGCCAGCAGCCAAGCTCCTCAGGGGGTTGGAAACACCATATATTTT. Its protein product is CASSQAPQGVGNTIYF. This chain uses TRBV4-1 with TRBJ1-3, with 7 bases that match TRBD1. Germline V CDR1 and CDR2: MGHRA, YSYEKL. This CDR3 contains 16 residues. V gave up 1 base and J gave up 3 bases; unmatched junction bases: 6.

The rearrangement uses TRBV24-1 and TRBJ2-2; D call uncertain. Trimming left V 7 bases short and J 7 bases short, with 6 bases between. Germline V gives CDR1 KGHDR, CDR2 SFDVKD. The CDR3 is 11 amino acids. The CDR3 DNA reads as TGTGCCACCAGCGTCTACGGGGAGCTGTTTTTT. This translates into CATSVYGELFF.

The V gene is TRBV9, the J gene TRBJ1-2; no clear D. V was pared by 4 bases and J by 10 bases, with 14 bases between. Per the germline V gene, CDR1 is SGDLS and CDR2 is YYNGEE. The CDR3 totals 12 residues. CDR3 sequence reads: CASSSSVWTYTF. The CDR3 bases are TGTGCCAGCAGCTCCTCTGTCTGGACCTACACCTTC.

This sequence joins TRBV5-4 and TRBJ2-3; TRBD2 might be the D (6 bases). V shed 0 bases and J shed 8 bases, with 19 bases lying between them. Germline V gene lookup returns CDR1 SGHNT and CDR2 YYREEE (reference sequence). CDR3 size: 16 residues. The DNA for the CDR3 is TGTGCCAGCAGCTTGGGGGGCGCGGCGGGGTCCGGTACGCAGTATTTT. It specifies CASSLGGAAGSGTQYF.

The chain recombines TRBV6-5 with TRBJ2-7; TRBD2 matches 10 bases. The CDR3 consists of 14 residues. From germline, CDR1 is MNHEY and CDR2 SVGAGI. V lost 6 bases and J lost 2; bases outside the gene matches: 4. CDR3 residues: CASRERGGTYEQYF. CDR3 coding DNA: TGTGCCAGCAGGGAGCGGGGGGGAACCTACGAGCAGTACTTC.